This TCR beta chain was documented in a study of T cell responses to AZD1222 COVID-19 vaccine. The germline V gene encodes CDR1 LNHDA and CDR2 SQIVND (reference sequence). V trimming: 4 bases; J trimming: 7 bases; junction bases outside the gene matches: 11. The length of the CDR3 is 16 residues. The repertoire was sequenced with immunoSEQ multiplex PCR; TCRdb's copy has only in-frame clones and lacks some. The data contain roughly 160,000 clones, around 85% of them seen just once; the ten biggest clones take up less than 1.3%. The sequenced sample was peripheral blood, obtained 28 days after the second AZD1222 dose. The sequence derives from an adult who received the AZD1222 COVID-19 vaccine. V is TRBV19 and J is TRBJ2-5; 11 bases fit TRBD1. The CDR3 region is CASSRPPGQGVGTQYF. The CDR3 nucleotides are TGTGCCAGTAGTAGACCTCCGGGACAGGGGGTCGGGACCCAGTACTTC.